These 19 T cell receptor beta chains were all obtained from the same sample, sequenced in a study of monozygotic twins with inflammatory bowel disease. TCRdb reprocessed the 5' RACE reads, with one entry per CDR3 protein and no DNA. This sample's table has some 330,000 distinct CDR3 sequences. Specimen: blood. These receptors came from a human donor with ulcerative colitis or Crohn's disease, or a healthy co-twin of an affected twin (not recorded which).

This chain uses TRBV12-3 or TRBV12-4 with TRBJ1-2; there is no DNA to check the TCRdb D call of TRBD1. The CDR3 runs to 14 residues. The CDR3 region is CASSPRQANYGYTF.

This chain joins TRBV10-3 and TRBJ1-2; TCRdb names TRBD1, which stays unverified in the absence of DNA. Germline V lookup: CDR1 ENHRY, CDR2 SYGVKD. The CDR3 runs 14 residues. The CDR3 reads CAISEATGGRGYTF.

J is TRBJ2-6 and V is TRBV27. The CDR3 sequence is 15 residues long. CDR1 and CDR2 (germline): MNHEY, SMNVEV (reference sequence). This chain's CDR3 is CASSSWSSGANVLTF.

The chain is built from TRBV12-3 or TRBV12-4 and TRBJ2-7; lacking DNA, the TRBD2 call made by TCRdb goes unchecked. The CDR3 is 15 amino acids. This chain's CDR3 is CASRPGTSGGSEQYF.

The chain recombines TRBV12-3 or TRBV12-4 with TRBJ1-1; TCRdb's D gene call, TRBD1, goes unchecked for lack of DNA. The CDR3 runs 13 residues. CDR3 loop: CASGDRMNTEAFF.

The CDR3 reads CASSQGQPQHF. This sequence joins TRBV12-3 or TRBV12-4 and TRBJ1-5; the TRBD1 assignment by TCRdb is unverifiable without DNA. This CDR3 is built from 11 residues.

The chain employs TRBV6-1 and TRBJ2-1; TCRdb designates TRBD1, a call that cannot be tested without DNA. This CDR3 comprises 15 residues. Germline CDR1 reads MNHNS; CDR2 reads SASEGT. CDR3 residues: CASSNSGGAYNEQFF.

J is TRBJ2-1 and V is TRBV11-2. Germline V gene sequence: CDR1 SGHAT, CDR2 FQNNGV. The CDR3 totals 14 residues. CDR3 sequence: CASSLAGRYNEQFF.

J is TRBJ2-7 and V is TRBV20-1; TCRdb lists TRBD2, though no DNA is available to test this call. The CDR3 has 14 residues. Germline V gives CDR1 DFQATT, CDR2 SNEGSKA (reference sequence). The CDR3 region is CSAPPGLAGNEQYF.

The gene calls are TRBV28 and TRBJ1-4; TCRdb names TRBD1, which stays unverified in the absence of DNA. This CDR3 has 14 amino acids. Germline V gene data show CDR1 as MDHEN and CDR2 as SYDVKM. The CDR3 region is CASSSPGVGEKLFF.

This CDR3 is CASSLEFGETQYF. This chain uses TRBV13 with TRBJ2-5. The V gene's germline CDR1 is PRHDT and CDR2 FYEKMQ (reference sequence). The CDR3 consists of 13 residues. Together with reference TRBV13 and TRBJ2-5, the CDR3 gives the full variable domain: AAGVIQSPRHLIKEKRETATLKCYPIPRHDTVYWYQQGPGQDPQFLISFYEKMQSDKGSIPDRFSAQQFSDYHSELNMSSLELGDSALYFCASSLEFGETQYFGPGTRLLVL.

The gene calls are TRBV4-2 and TRBJ2-7; as DNA is missing, the TRBD1 call by TCRdb cannot be tested. Per germline, CDR1 LGHNA and CDR2 YNFKEQ. CDR3 length: 14 residues. This CDR3 reads CASSLSGGGDEQYF.

This sequence joins TRBV6-1 and TRBJ2-3; with no DNA, the TCRdb D assignment of TRBD1 cannot be verified. Germline V gene data show CDR1 as MNHNS and CDR2 as SASEGT. This CDR3 has 17 residues. The CDR3 protein is CASSPRGQRTSTDTQYF.

The chain recombines TRBV6-5 with TRBJ1-5; TCRdb selects TRBD1, and the lack of DNA leaves this call unchecked. The length of the CDR3 is 17 residues. Germline V lookup: CDR1 MNHEY, CDR2 SVGAGI. The CDR3 protein is CASSHRRDRGNNQPQHF.

The chain joins TRBV7-4 to TRBJ1-3; TCRdb selects TRBD1, and the lack of DNA leaves this call unchecked. The CDR3 sequence is 14 residues long. Germline V CDR1 and CDR2: SGHVT, SQSDAQ. The CDR3 spells CASSRISRAHTIYF.

The chain employs TRBV28 and TRBJ2-1; the TCRdb D gene call, TRBD1, has no DNA to confirm it. Germline CDR1 MDHEN, CDR2 SYDVKM. CDR3 size: 12 residues. The CDR3 spells CASSLRGREQFF.

The rearrangement joins TRBV20-1 to TRBJ2-7; with no DNA, the TCRdb D assignment of TRBD2 cannot be verified. CDR1 is DFQATT and CDR2 is SNEGSKA in the germline V gene (reference sequence). This CDR3 is built from 14 residues. CDR3 region: CSARGSGSDYEQYF.

The chain recombines TRBV7-2 with TRBJ1-5. Germline assignment: CDR1 SGHTA and CDR2 FQGNSA. The CDR3 runs to 17 residues. CDR3 region: CASSLRDAPYSNQPQHF. Based on the CDR3 plus reference TRBV7-2 and TRBJ1-5, the full variable domain is GAGVSQSPSNKVTEKGKDVELRCDPISGHTALYWYRQSLGQGLEFLIYFQGNSAPDKSGLPSDRFSAERTGGSVSTLTIQRTQQEDSAVYLCASSLRDAPYSNQPQHFGDGTRLSIL.

The chain has TRBV20-1 and TRBJ2-3; absent DNA, TCRdb's TRBD2 call cannot be checked. Per the germline V gene, CDR1 is DFQATT and CDR2 is SNEGSKA (reference sequence). This CDR3 is built from 13 residues. The CDR3 loop reads CSARLVEADTQYF.